This T cell receptor beta chain emerged from a study of spatial heterogeneity in lung cancer. This sample's time point: blood at routine non-recurrence follow-up after resection. The sequenced material consisted of unsorted whole RNA from tumor, nontumor lung or frozen PBMC. A unique molecular identifier was attached to every TCR cDNA molecule. Using its own MiXCR run on the 5' RACE reads, TCRdb lists one record per CDR3 protein. The sample consists of about 47,000 distinct CDR3 sequences, about 11% of them appearing once. Trimming removed 6 bases at V and 8 bases at J, with 10 bases between. The CDR3 has 11 amino acids. This clonotype was observed many times.

The rearrangement links TRBV12-3 or TRBV12-4 to TRBJ1-2, with D unclear. Sequenced here: PBMCs, sampled at follow-up. The TCR originated in a male donor with early-stage non-small cell lung cancer. The CDR3 reads CASSQNGGYTF. The CDR3 DNA sequence: TGTGCCAGCAGCCAAAATGGGGGCTACACCTTC.